This T cell receptor beta chain was sequenced during a study of cytomegalovirus exposure and HLA in healthy donors. Study findings and constraints: A link between a missense DCLRE1C variant and TCR beta V- and J-gene trimming emerged from a later analysis. A later analysis revealed that TCR association rates differed between HLA loci, peaking at DRB1 and bottoming out at HLA-C.

Only a few counts were recorded for this clone. Its antigen remains unidentified. Researchers ran the PCR with 60 Vbeta and 13 Jbeta primers. Repertoires were generated with immunoSEQ multiplex PCR, while TCRdb's copy carries only in-frame clones and drops some. The profile covers about 250,000 clones, with around nine tenths appearing a single time and about 1.8% taken by the ten largest. This CDR3 is 13 amino acids long. V lost 6 bases, J lost 6 bases, and 14 bases lay in between. Germline assignment: CDR1 SNHLY and CDR2 FYNNEI. This TCR derives from a girl aged 2 to 9 in good health and CMV-seronegative. The sample consisted of PBMCs. V is TRBV2 and J is TRBJ1-1; D is ambiguous. In DNA form, the CDR3 reads TGTGCCAGCAGAGAAAGTAACGCGGCTGAAGCTTTCTTT. It translates to CASRESNAAEAFF.